This is a list of T cell receptor beta chains from one sample in a study of cytomegalovirus exposure and HLA in healthy donors. Assay used: immunoSEQ multiplex PCR; TCRdb lists only in-frame clones, some missing. Of 130,000 to 150,000 clones listed, 70% to 90% are singletons. The sequencing input was PBMCs. All receptors derive from a woman between 18 and 30 years old in good health and CMV-seropositive. CDR3s leave out the opening cysteine and the closing phenylalanine or tryptophan.

j_call | cdr3_length | v_call | cdr3_aa
TRBJ2-5 | 10 | TRBV6-5 | ASSQRGETQY
TRBJ1-5 | 11 | TRBV5-1 | ASSTDRGQPQH
TRBJ2-1 | 15 | TRBV12-5 | ASASTWEGSSYNEQF
TRBJ2-1 | 13 | TRBV5-1 | ASSLEQVTYNEQF
TRBJ1-1 | 13 | TRBV29-1 | SGKSSSTGNTEAF
TRBJ2-2 | 10 | TRBV6-5 | ASSETFGELF
TRBJ2-7 | 13 | TRBV6-6 | ASSSPDRGFYEQY
TRBJ2-7 | 13 | TRBV5-1 | ASSFGGGRSYEQY
TRBJ2-5 | 13 | TRBV19 | ASSIRTGGQETQY
TRBJ1-2 | 12 | TRBV5-8 | ASSPGTGRGGYT
TRBJ1-2 | 12 | TRBV7-9 | ASSGTWPRDGYT
TRBJ1-2 | 9 | TRBV28 | ASGTGDGYT
TRBJ1-1 | 12 | TRBV5-1 | ASSLAVQYTEAF
TRBJ1-5 | 14 | TRBV10-3 | AISGDRGEVGQPQH
TRBJ1-4 | 14 | TRBV28 | ASSLWLGVTNEKLF
TRBJ2-1 | 14 | TRBV9 | ASSYRIASSYNEQF
TRBJ1-1 | 13 | TRBV18 | ASSRDRGVNTEAF
TRBJ2-7 | 12 | TRBV7-2 | ASSQRGGRYEQY
TRBJ2-1 | 12 | TRBV10-3 | AISDNRRSGEQF
TRBJ1-3 | 14 | TRBV10-3 | AISESPGSSGNTIY
TRBJ2-3 | 12 | TRBV2 | ASNRDWSTDTQY
TRBJ1-2 | 9 | TRBV28 | ASSSFRGYT
TRBJ2-4 | 13 | TRBV6-1 | ASSEASSGGYIQY
TRBJ2-1 | 12 | TRBV6-5 | ASSYAGQFNEQF
TRBJ2-3 | 11 | TRBV6-5 | ASSLSGPDTQY
TRBJ1-1 | 12 | TRBV7-9 | ASSLGQGDTEAF
TRBJ2-5 | 16 | TRBV7-3 | ASSQSALAGRARGTQY
TRBJ2-1 | 12 | TRBV9 | ASSVSSGGGEQF
TRBJ2-1 | 11 | TRBV15 | ATSRDRGNEQF
TRBJ2-5 | 13 | TRBV5-1 | ASRLEGPGWQTQY
TRBJ1-4 | 11 | TRBV2 | ASSRTGNEKLF
TRBJ2-5 | 11 | TRBV5-1 | ASSLATEETQY
TRBJ2-7 | 10 | TRBV28 | ASSGLLYEQY
TRBJ1-4 | 12 | TRBV9 | ASSVEQVNEKLF
TRBJ2-3 | 11 | TRBV7-3 | ASSPTGVDTQY
TRBJ1-5 | 11 | TRBV7-9 | ASSLQAQQPQH
TRBJ1-5 | 14 | TRBV30 | AWSVAGGGYNQPQH
TRBJ2-1 | 11 | TRBV27 | ASSFSGYNEQF
TRBJ1-2 | 13 | TRBV7-6 | ASSPGQYLPYGYT
TRBJ2-7 | 11 | TRBV5-6 | ASSLGTSWEQY
TRBJ2-5 | 12 | TRBV7-8 | ASSRGRAQETQY
TRBJ2-7 | 11 | TRBV7-9 | ASSYSTGYEQY
TRBJ2-7 | 12 | TRBV4-3 | ASSQSGLTIEQY
TRBJ1-2 | 14 | TRBV6-5 | ASSYAGQTGGHGYT
TRBJ1-1 | 12 | TRBV5-4 | ASSFDTGWTEAF
TRBJ1-5 | 15 | TRBV19 | ASSMGDSYYSNQPQH
TRBJ1-4 | 13 | TRBV18 | ASSTSGQEYEKLF
TRBJ1-2 | 13 | TRBV5-6 | ASSLGTGKRDGYT
TRBJ1-4 | 12 | TRBV9 | ASSAWGGDEKLF
TRBJ2-7 | 10 | TRBV6-1 | ASGRLVYEQY
TRBJ1-5 | 11 | TRBV18 | ASSGLTDQPQH
TRBJ1-2 | 13 | TRBV28 | ASSTPSGLSYGYT
TRBJ2-7 | 12 | TRBV28 | ASSLAGGRSEQY